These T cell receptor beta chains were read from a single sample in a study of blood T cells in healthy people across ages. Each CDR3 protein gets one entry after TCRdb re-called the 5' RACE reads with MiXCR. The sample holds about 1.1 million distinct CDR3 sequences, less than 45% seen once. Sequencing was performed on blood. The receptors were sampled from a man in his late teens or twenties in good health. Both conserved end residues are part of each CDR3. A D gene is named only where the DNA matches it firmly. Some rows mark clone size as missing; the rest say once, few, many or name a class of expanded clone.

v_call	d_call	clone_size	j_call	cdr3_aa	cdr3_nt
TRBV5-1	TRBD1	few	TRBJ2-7	CASSLAGTGSYEQYF	TGCGCCAGCAGCTTGGCCGGGACAGGGTCCTACGAGCAGTACTTC
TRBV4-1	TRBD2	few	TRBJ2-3	CASSQELTSGGWSDTQYF	TGCGCCAGCAGCCAAGAATTGACTAGCGGGGGGTGGTCAGATACGCAGTATTTT
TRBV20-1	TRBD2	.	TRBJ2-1	CSGLARTSEYNEQFF	TGCAGTGGTCTAGCCCGGACTAGCGAGTACAATGAGCAGTTCTTC
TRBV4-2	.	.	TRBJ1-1	CASRSTMNTEAFF	TGTGCCAGCAGAAGTACAATGAACACTGAAGCTTTCTTT
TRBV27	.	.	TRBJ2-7	CASSSLPHYEQYF	TGTGCCAGCAGTTCCCTGCCCCACTACGAGCAGTACTTC
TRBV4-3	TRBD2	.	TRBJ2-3	CASSQERGLAVYTQYF	TGCGCCAGCAGCCAAGAGAGGGGACTAGCGGTATATACGCAGTATTTT
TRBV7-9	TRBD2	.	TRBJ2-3	CASSLMAGLVSDTQYF	TGTGCCAGTAGCTTAATGGCGGGACTAGTGTCAGATACGCAGTATTTT
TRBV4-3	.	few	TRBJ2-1	CASSQDRYEQFF	TGCGCCAGCAGCCAAGATCGGTACGAGCAGTTCTTC
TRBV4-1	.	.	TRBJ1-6	CASSQDPQASSYNSPLHF	TGCGCCAGCAGCCAAGATCCCCAGGCGAGCTCCTATAATTCACCCCTCCACTTT
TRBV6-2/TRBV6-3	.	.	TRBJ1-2	CASTRQINYGYTF	TGTGCCAGCACCCGACAGATTAACTATGGCTACACCTTC
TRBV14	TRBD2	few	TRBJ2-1	CASSRGSGGTIYNEQFF	TGTGCCAGCAGCCGTGGTAGCGGGGGTACGATTTACAATGAGCAGTTCTTC
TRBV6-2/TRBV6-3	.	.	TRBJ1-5	CASSYLSYRLGNQPQHF	TGTGCCAGCAGTTATCTCTCGTACAGGCTCGGCAATCAGCCCCAGCATTTT
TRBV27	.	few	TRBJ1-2	CASSLSVAGGPYGYTF	TGTGCCAGCAGTTTAAGCGTCGCAGGTGGTCCATATGGCTACACCTTC
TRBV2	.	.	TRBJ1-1	CASSEVGAPTLNTEAFF	TGTGCCAGCAGTGAGGTGGGGGCCCCCACCTTGAACACTGAAGCTTTCTTT
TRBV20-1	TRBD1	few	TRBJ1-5	CSARGTGVNQPQHF	TGCAGTGCTAGAGGGACAGGGGTTAATCAGCCCCAGCATTTT
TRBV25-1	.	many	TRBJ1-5	CASSETGLNQPQHF	TGTGCCAGCAGTGAAACAGGGCTGAATCAGCCCCAGCATTTT
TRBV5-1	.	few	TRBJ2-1	CASSLEVRRSYNEQFF	TGCGCCAGCAGCTTGGAAGTCCGTCGCTCCTACAATGAGCAGTTCTTC
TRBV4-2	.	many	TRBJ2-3	CASSQASFTSDTQYF	TGTGCCAGCAGCCAAGCCAGCTTCACCTCAGATACGCAGTATTTT
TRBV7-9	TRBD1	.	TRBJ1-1	CASSGRQGLGTEAFF	TGTGCCAGCAGCGGGAGACAGGGGTTAGGCACTGAAGCTTTCTTT
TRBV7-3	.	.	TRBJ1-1	CASSPAGAPEAFF	TGTGCCAGCAGCCCGGCAGGAGCCCCTGAAGCTTTCTTT
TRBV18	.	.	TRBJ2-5	CASSKQFQETQYF	TGTGCCAGCTCTAAACAGTTCCAAGAGACCCAGTACTTC
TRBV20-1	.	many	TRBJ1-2	CSARDSGGGYTF	TGCAGTGCTAGAGATTCGGGAGGAGGCTACACCTTC
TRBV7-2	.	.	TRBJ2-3	CASSLRGTIRPSTDTQYF	TGTGCCAGCAGCTTAAGGGGGACAATAAGACCATCCACAGATACGCAGTATTTT
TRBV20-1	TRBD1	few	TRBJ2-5	CSARGGQGRETQYF	TGCAGTGCTAGAGGTGGACAGGGCAGGGAGACCCAGTACTTC
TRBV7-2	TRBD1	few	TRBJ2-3	CASSSGTGVYTDTQYF	TGTGCCAGCAGCTCGGGGACAGGGGTGTATACAGATACGCAGTATTTT
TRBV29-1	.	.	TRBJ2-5	CSVDSKRDRWETQYF	TGCAGCGTTGATTCAAAAAGGGATCGTTGGGAGACCCAGTACTTC
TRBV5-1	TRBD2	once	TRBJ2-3	CASSLDPSGATDTQYF	TGCGCCAGCAGCTTGGATCCTAGCGGGGCCACAGATACGCAGTATTTT
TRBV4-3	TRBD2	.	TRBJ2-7	CASSQEPGTSGHNEQYF	TGCGCCAGCAGCCAAGAGCCTGGGACTAGCGGACACAATGAGCAGTACTTC
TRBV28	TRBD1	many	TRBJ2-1	CASSDRGPLNEQFF	TGTGCCAGCAGTGACAGGGGGCCCCTCAATGAGCAGTTCTTC
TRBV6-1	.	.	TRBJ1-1	CASSDPVTTEAFF	TGTGCCAGCAGTGACCCAGTCACAACCGAAGCTTTCTTT
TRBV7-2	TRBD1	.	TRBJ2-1	CASSLRQGSNEQFF	TGTGCCAGCAGCCTACGACAGGGAAGCAATGAGCAGTTCTTC
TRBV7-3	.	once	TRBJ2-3	CTSSLNGLTDTQYF	TGTACCAGCAGCTTAAATGGGCTCACAGATACGCAGTATTTT
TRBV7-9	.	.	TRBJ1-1	CASSREYLRNTEAFF	TGTGCCAGCAGCCGCGAATACCTGAGGAACACTGAAGCTTTCTTT
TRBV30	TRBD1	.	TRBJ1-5	CAWSGQGSNQPQHF	TGTGCCTGGAGTGGACAGGGGTCTAATCAGCCCCAGCATTTT
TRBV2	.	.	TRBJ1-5	CASRGFDGNQPQHF	TGTGCCAGCCGGGGGTTCGATGGCAATCAGCCCCAGCATTTT
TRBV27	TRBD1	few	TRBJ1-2	CASSLKGGGTYGYTF	TGTGCCAGCAGTTTAAAAGGGGGCGGCACCTATGGCTACACCTTC
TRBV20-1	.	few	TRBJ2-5	CSAEVGRETQYF	TGCAGTGCAGAAGTGGGGCGGGAGACCCAGTACTTC
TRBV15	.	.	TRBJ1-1	CATSRELNSAFF	TGTGCCACCAGCAGAGAGCTCAATTCGGCTTTCTTT
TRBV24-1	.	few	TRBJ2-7	CATSGPAYEQYF	TGTGCCACCAGTGGTCCAGCCTACGAGCAGTACTTC
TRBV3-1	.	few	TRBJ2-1	CASSPGRNGLGQFF	TGTGCCAGCAGCCCCGGCCGGAATGGATTGGGGCAGTTCTTC
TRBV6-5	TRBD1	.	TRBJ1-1	CASSSGQEAFF	TGTGCCAGCAGTTCGGGACAGGAAGCTTTCTTT
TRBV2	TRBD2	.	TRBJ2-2	CASRRGGTNTGELFF	TGTGCCAGCAGACGCGGGGGTACGAACACCGGGGAGCTGTTTTTT
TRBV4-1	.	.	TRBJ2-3	CAGSKTTDYTLGDTQYF	TGCGCCGGCAGCAAAACAACAGACTATACCCTCGGAGATACGCAGTATTTT
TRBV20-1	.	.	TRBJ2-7	CSARDPGRSSYNEQYF	TGCAGTGCTAGAGATCCGGGACGGAGCTCCTACAATGAGCAGTACTTC
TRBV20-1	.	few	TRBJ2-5	CSAREGGRTQYF	TGCAGTGCTAGAGAGGGGGGTAGGACCCAGTACTTC
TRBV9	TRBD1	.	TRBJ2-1	CASSATGRTGNEQFF	TGTGCCAGCAGCGCGACAGGGAGAACTGGCAATGAGCAGTTCTTC
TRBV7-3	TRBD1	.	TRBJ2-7	CASSPRQGASFDEQYF	TGTGCCAGCAGCCCCCGACAGGGGGCTAGTTTTGACGAGCAGTACTTC
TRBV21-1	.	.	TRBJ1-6	CASSKGDRGFPYNSPLHF	TGTGCCAGCAGCAAAGGGGACAGGGGATTCCCCTATAATTCACCCCTCCACTTT